Listed here is a single T cell receptor (beta chain). This clonotype was observed at least ten times. There is no known antigen for this receptor. No much larger clonotype is one base removed from it; base qualities were not supplied. This sample is part of a study of T-cell memory formation after mild COVID-19 (dated by TCRdb to about 2021). Notes on the research overall: Most TCR sequence clusters were specific to one of the two donors. In a couple of donors, T-cell clones that expanded and contracted after mild COVID-19 were tracked by sequencing TCRalpha and TCRbeta repertoires over time. The cohort comprised two young, previously healthy adult volunteers, one female and one male.

Ficoll-Paque density gradient centrifugation was the method used to isolate PBMCs. The CDR3 sequence holds 13 residues, the cysteine and phenylalanine included. The entry retains the CDR3 DNA only, 39 bases that are in frame from base 1. V is cut by 0 bases and J by 5 bases, and the space between the germline ends is 7 bases. From the germline V gene, CDR1 is SGHTA and CDR2 is FQGNSA. General study outcomes and caveats: The study covered only two mild cases, and larger cohorts including severe cases with pre-infection samples were considered necessary. Clones that contracted from day 15 to 85 showed balanced CD4/CD8 phenotypes, whereas a second wave of clones that expanded from day 15 to 37 leaned towards CD4+. Contracting CD4+ clones appeared mostly in the CM and EM memory subsets, whereas CD8+ clones were enriched in EMRA. Some responding clones were found in pre-infection memory, which suggests that pre-existing cross-reactive memory T cells took part in the SARS-CoV-2 response. SARS-CoV-2 specificity was not confirmed for the second-wave clones peaking on day 37.

Sequencer: Illumina NovaSeq 6000. TCRalpha and TCRbeta cDNA libraries were constructed by 5'RACE with constant-segment primers, with sample barcodes and unique molecular identifiers being introduced. RNA was extracted from every sample with Trizol reagent. Amplification of the libraries took two PCR steps, and the second step added a second sample barcode plus Illumina TruSeq adapters. Libraries were sequenced on an Illumina NovaSeq with 2 x 150 bp paired-end reads. Per the source publication's procedure: Reads were demultiplexed and collapsed into UMI-guided consensus sequences with migec v1.2.7. Using mixcr v2.1.11, the UMI consensuses were aligned to TRA and TRB V and J templates and assembled into clonotypes. A clonotype was counted as expanded or contracted only if both edgeR and NoisET called the change significant, with noise models trained on biological replicates. For edgeR calls, the thresholds were a false discovery rate-adjusted p below 0.01 and a log2 fold-change of 1. As an exploratory analysis of dynamics, max-normalized trajectories of the 1000 most abundant clonotypes were examined by PCA with hierarchical clustering. The CD4 or CD8 phenotype of responding clones was assigned using the separately sequenced CD4+ and CD8+ repertoires. The public reads were reprocessed in TCRdb via fastp at Q25 and MiXCR, keeping in-frame beta chains. Identical CDR3 proteins give one entry, which carries the most common genes and DNA. None of the V and J calls come from the authors' own analysis; TCRdb made them. The sample table holds approximately 98,000 distinct CDR3 sequences, of which about 18% were seen once. The biggest ten clones account for over 4.5% of the sample.

The receptor comes from a man aged 18 to 30 who had mild COVID-19 (a few samples of this study predate the infection). The sample titles of this study are shuffled in the database, so cell type and time point are left out; the donor was told from shared clones. The chain links TRBV7-2 with TRBJ2-5; the D gene identity is not certain. The sample comprised PBMCs or a T cell subset sorted from them (not recorded which). The CDR3 protein is CASSLAIQETQYF. The nucleotides are TGTGCCAGCAGCTTAGCAATTCAGGAGACCCAGTACTTC.